The 23 T cell receptor beta chains below come from one sample, sequenced in a study of control samples from healthy donors and cancer patients. Sequenced by immunoSEQ multiplex PCR; TCRdb stores in-frame clones only, minus some. The repertoire holds around 130,000 clones, with about 90% as singletons. The sequencing sample was made of blood. The receptors were gathered from a man in his fifties in good health.

CDR3 sequence reads: CASGRDPPGEKLFF. CDR3 nucleotides: TGTGCTAGTGGTCGGGACCCCCCGGGGGAAAAACTGTTTTTT. This rearrangement joins TRBV12-5 to TRBJ1-4; possibly TRBD1 for D (5 bases). The CDR3 is 14 residues long. Germline lookup yields CDR1 LGHNT and CDR2 FRNRAP. V lost 5 bases, J lost 8 bases, and 15 bases lay in between.

V is TRBV19 and J is TRBJ1-2, with 7 bases aligning to TRBD1. V was pared by 2 bases and J by 5 bases, with 8 bases of the junction left unmatched. The germline gives CDR1 LNHDA, CDR2 SQIVND (reference sequence). This CDR3 comprises 15 residues. The CDR3: CASSIQPGGGYGYTF. CDR3 coding DNA: TGTGCCAGTAGTATACAGCCAGGGGGAGGATATGGCTACACCTTC.

The chain joins TRBV19 to TRBJ2-1; TRBD2 matches at 8 bases. CDR3 length: 15 amino acids. Looked up from germline, CDR1 is LNHDA and CDR2 is SQIVND (reference sequence). Unmatched junction bases numbered 5, after V lost 5 bases and J lost 2 bases. The CDR3 DNA sequence: TGTGCCAGTAGTCTCTCGGGGGGGCCCTACAATGAGCAGTTCTTC. Amino acid sequence: CASSLSGGPYNEQFF.

The chain recombines TRBV9 with TRBJ1-5, with D possibly matching TRBD1 (6 bases). V was cut by 0 bases and J by 0 bases, with 13 bases left in between. This CDR3 has 17 residues. CDR1 and CDR2 from the germline V gene are SGDLS and YYNGEE. The CDR3 DNA sequence: TGTGCCAGCAGCGTAGCTGAGGACAGCGGTAGCAATCAGCCCCAGCATTTT. Translation gives CASSVAEDSGSNQPQHF.

This chain uses TRBV3-1 (or the pseudogene TRBV3-2) with TRBJ2-5; TRBD2 matches 11 bases. Germline loops: CDR1 LGHDT, CDR2 YNNKEL (reference sequence). This CDR3 comprises 16 residues. V trimming: 6 bases; J trimming: 4 bases; junction bases outside the gene matches: 10. DNA for the CDR3: TGTGCCAGCAGGCAGAATCCGGGACTAGCGGTAGAGACCCAGTACTTC. Amino acid sequence: CASRQNPGLAVETQYF.

The chain links TRBV6-5 to TRBJ1-5; no clear D. Germline V gene sequence: CDR1 MNHEY, CDR2 SVGAGI. Between the trimmed V and J ends, which lost 5 bases and 3 bases, there was a span of 14 bases. CDR3 length: 15 amino acids. CDR3 protein: CASSLFDANNQPQHF. The CDR3 DNA reads as TGTGCCAGCAGTCTTTTCGACGCGAACAATCAGCCCCAGCATTTT.

The chain carries TRBV2 and TRBJ1-5, with D hard to call. V was pared by 1 base and J by 8 bases, with 12 bases between. Per the germline V gene, CDR1 is SNHLY and CDR2 is FYNNEI. The CDR3 totals 14 residues. The CDR3 region is CASSEETWWEPQHF. DNA of the CDR3: TGTGCCAGCAGTGAAGAGACGTGGTGGGAGCCCCAGCATTTT.

Here the CDR3 DNA reads TGTGCCAGCAGCCCGTCTATCCGGACAGCTAACACTGAAGCTTTCTTT. It translates to CASSPSIRTANTEAFF. This chain links TRBV5-6 with TRBJ1-1; D might be TRBD1 (6 bases). V dropped 4 bases and J dropped 2 bases, with 18 bases sitting between them. This CDR3 is 16 amino acids long. Germline V gene sequence: CDR1 SGHDT, CDR2 YYEEEE.

This rearrangement joins TRBV7-2 to TRBJ2-5; perhaps TRBD1 as D (6 bases). The CDR3 runs to 14 residues. CDR1 and CDR2 from the germline V gene are SGHTA and FQGNSA. The germline V and J ends were trimmed by 5 bases and 5 bases, with 15 bases remaining between them. The CDR3 protein is CASSLLGGWETQYF. CDR3 nucleotide sequence: TGTGCCAGCAGCCTTTTAGGGGGTTGGGAGACCCAGTACTTC.

The V gene is TRBV4-1, the J gene TRBJ2-5, with D uncertain. This CDR3 region has 14 residues. V lost 6 bases, J lost 5 bases, and 16 bases lay in between. Germline CDR1 MGHRA, CDR2 YSYEKL. CDR3 in amino acids: CASSRTVGKETQYF. For the CDR3, the DNA is TGCGCCAGCAGTCGGACCGTCGGTAAGGAGACCCAGTACTTC.

V and J are TRBV5-6 and TRBJ1-2, with 8 bases identical to TRBD1. The CDR3 is made up of 14 amino acids. The J segment lost 6 bases and the V segment lost 4 bases, leaving 8 bases of the junction unmatched. Germline-derived CDR1 and CDR2 are SGHDT and YYEEEE. As DNA, the CDR3 is TGTGCCAGCAGCATTGACAGGGGCAGGGATGGCTACACCTTC. It yields the protein CASSIDRGRDGYTF.

The chain is built from TRBV11-2 and TRBJ2-5, with D possibly being TRBD2 (5 bases). Between the trimmed V and J ends, which lost 4 bases and 2 bases, there was a span of 14 bases. The CDR3 is 15 residues long. The germline V gene has CDR1 SGHAT and CDR2 FQNNGV. The CDR3 region is CASSSLSGYQETQYF. The CDR3 DNA follows: TGTGCCAGCAGCTCCCTTTCGGGGTATCAAGAGACCCAGTACTTC.

This chain links TRBV11-2 with TRBJ2-1; D remains unclear. Trimming removed 1 base at V and 6 bases at J, with 10 bases between. Per the germline V gene, CDR1 is SGHAT and CDR2 is FQNNGV. The CDR3 contains 14 residues. The CDR3 is CASSLVLSGNEQFF. The CDR3 DNA sequence: TGTGCCAGCAGCTTAGTACTATCAGGCAATGAGCAGTTCTTC. Supplemented by reference TRBV11-2 and TRBJ2-1, the full variable domain reads EAGVAQSPRYKIIEKRQSVAFWCNPISGHATLYWYQQILGQGPKLLIQFQNNGVVDDSQLPKDRFSAERLKGVDSTLKIQPAKLEDSAVYLCASSLVLSGNEQFFGPGTRLTVL.

The CDR3: CATRYPGQGLYEQYF. Written as DNA, the CDR3 is TGTGCCACCAGGTACCCGGGACAGGGCCTCTACGAGCAGTACTTC. The chain employs TRBV24-1 and TRBJ2-7; 9 bases match TRBD1. From germline, CDR1 is KGHDR and CDR2 SFDVKD. The trim removed 7 bases at V and 3 bases at J, leaving 9 bases unmatched. The CDR3 runs to 15 residues.

The J gene is TRBJ1-5, the V gene TRBV10-3; D unresolved. Per the germline V gene, CDR1 is ENHRY and CDR2 is SYGVKD. Trimming stripped 3 bases from V and 7 bases from J, with 13 bases between. This CDR3 has 14 amino acids. CDR3: CAISDYPNGQPQHF. The CDR3, as DNA: TGTGCCATCAGTGACTACCCAAATGGACAGCCCCAGCATTTT.

V usage is TRBV7-9 and J usage is TRBJ1-1, with TRBD1 identical over 9 bases. J gave up 1 base and V 5 bases, and 8 bases lay outside the gene matches. Germline V gene sequence: CDR1 SEHNR, CDR2 FQNEAQ (reference sequence). CDR3 length: 16 amino acids. The CDR3 sequence is CASSATRDRENTEAFF. The CDR3 DNA reads as TGTGCCAGCAGCGCAACCCGGGACAGGGAGAACACTGAAGCTTTCTTT.

The chain combines TRBV18 with TRBJ1-1; a possible D gene is TRBD1 (5 bases). Germline V CDR1 and CDR2: KGHSH, LQKENI. V was cut by 2 bases and J by 1 base, with 14 bases left in between. The CDR3 covers 16 residues. The CDR3 here is CASSPMGRGRNTEAFF. CDR3 sequence (DNA): TGTGCCAGCTCACCAATGGGACGGGGAAGGAACACTGAAGCTTTCTTT. The variable domain in full, with the rest retrieved from reference TRBV18 and TRBJ1-1, is NAGVMQNPRHLVRRRGQEARLRCSPMKGHSHVYWYRQLPEEGLKFMVYLQKENIIDESGMPKERFSAEFPKEGPSILRIQQVVRGDSAAYFCASSPMGRGRNTEAFFGQGTRLTVV.

The rearrangement joins TRBV7-9 to TRBJ2-7; D gene ambiguous. Germline values: CDR1 SEHNR, CDR2 FQNEAQ (reference sequence). V was trimmed by 3 bases and J by 5 bases, leaving 5 bases between them. CDR3 length: 11 residues. The CDR3 sequence is CASSFSDEQYF. The CDR3 DNA sequence: TGTGCCAGCAGCTTCTCGGACGAGCAGTACTTC.

This clone has a single count. The V call is TRBV5-1, the J call TRBJ1-6; 8 nucleotides match TRBD1. This CDR3 is built from 14 residues. V dropped 5 bases and J dropped 7; count of bases not matched to a gene: 5. Germline-derived CDR1 and CDR2 are SGHRS and YFSETQ. CDR3 nucleotide sequence: TGCGCCAGCAGAGGTGACAGGGGAAATTCACCCCTCCACTTT. Amino acid sequence: CASRGDRGNSPLHF.

The chain recombines TRBV4-1 with TRBJ2-7; a possible D gene is TRBD2 (5 bases). Germline values: CDR1 MGHRA, CDR2 YSYEKL. With 11 bases removed from V and 2 bases from J, the gap between germline ends came to 10 bases. The CDR3 is 11 amino acids. The CDR3 nucleotides read TGCGCCGGTCGGCGGGCCTACGAGCAGTACTTC. Translated, it gives CAGRRAYEQYF.

The chain recombines TRBV2 with TRBJ1-1; tentative D call: TRBD1 (6 bases). Trimming removed 6 bases from V and 10 bases from J, with 15 bases in between. The CDR3 is made up of 12 amino acids. Germline V gives CDR1 SNHLY, CDR2 FYNNEI. CDR3 protein: CASSGTLGSAFF. The CDR3 DNA sequence: TGTGCCAGCAGCGGGACACTCGGGTCAGCTTTCTTT.

V is TRBV19 and J is TRBJ2-7, with D perhaps TRBD2 (5 bases). The CDR3 is 14 residues long. V shed 3 bases and J shed 5 bases, with 14 bases lying between them. From germline, CDR1 is LNHDA and CDR2 SQIVND (reference sequence). The CDR3 region is CASSIGRGFDEQYF. The DNA for the CDR3 is TGTGCCAGTAGTATCGGTCGAGGGTTCGACGAGCAGTACTTC. Drawing the rest from reference TRBV19 and TRBJ2-7, the complete variable domain is DGGITQSPKYLFRKEGQNVTLSCEQNLNHDAMYWYRQDPGQGLRLIYYSQIVNDFQKGDIAEGYSVSREKKESFPLTVTSAQKNPTAFYLCASSIGRGFDEQYFGPGTRLTVT.

This chain uses TRBV5-5 with TRBJ1-5; D remains ambiguous. CDR3 length equals 13 residues. Germline lookup yields CDR1 SGHKS and CDR2 YYEKEE (reference sequence). V was clipped by 2 bases and J by 2 bases, with 5 bases between them. The CDR3 DNA reads TGTGCCAGCAGCTTCTCACGCAATCAGCCCCAGCATTTT. It is translated as CASSFSRNQPQHF.